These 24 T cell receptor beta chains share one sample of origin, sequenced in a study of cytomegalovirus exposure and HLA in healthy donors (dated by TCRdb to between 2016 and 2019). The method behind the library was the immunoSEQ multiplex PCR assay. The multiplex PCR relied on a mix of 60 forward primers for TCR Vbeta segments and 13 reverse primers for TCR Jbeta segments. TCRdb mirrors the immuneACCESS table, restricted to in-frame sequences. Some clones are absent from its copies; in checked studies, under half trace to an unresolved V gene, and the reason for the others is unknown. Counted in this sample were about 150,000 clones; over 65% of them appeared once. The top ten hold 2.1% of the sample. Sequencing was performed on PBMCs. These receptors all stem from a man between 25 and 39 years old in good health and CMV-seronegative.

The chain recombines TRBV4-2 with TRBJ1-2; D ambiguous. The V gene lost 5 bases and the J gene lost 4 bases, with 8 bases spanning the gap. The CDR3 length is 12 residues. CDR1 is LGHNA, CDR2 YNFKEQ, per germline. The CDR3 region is CASSGTIYGYTF. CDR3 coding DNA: TGTGCCAGCAGCGGCACCATCTATGGCTACACCTTC.

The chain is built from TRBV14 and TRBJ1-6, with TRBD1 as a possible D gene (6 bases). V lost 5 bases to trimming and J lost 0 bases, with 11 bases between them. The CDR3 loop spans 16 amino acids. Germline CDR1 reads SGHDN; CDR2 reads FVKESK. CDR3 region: CASSGRGISYNSPLHF. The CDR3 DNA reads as TGTGCCAGCAGCGGCAGGGGTATCTCCTATAATTCACCCCTCCACTTT.

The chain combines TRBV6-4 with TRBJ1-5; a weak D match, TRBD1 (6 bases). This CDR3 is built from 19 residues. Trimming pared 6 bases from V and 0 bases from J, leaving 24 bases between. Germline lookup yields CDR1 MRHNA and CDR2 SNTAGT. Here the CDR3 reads CASSPLRGRIPYSNQPQHF. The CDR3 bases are TGTGCCAGCAGCCCACTCAGGGGCCGGATACCCTATAGCAATCAGCCCCAGCATTTT.

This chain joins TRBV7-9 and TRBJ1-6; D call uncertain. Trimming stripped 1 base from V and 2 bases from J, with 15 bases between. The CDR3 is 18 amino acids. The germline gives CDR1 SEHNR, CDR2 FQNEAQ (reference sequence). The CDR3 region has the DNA TGTGCCAGCAGCTTAGGCCCTGCAGGTGCGACCTATAATTCACCCCTCCACTTT. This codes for CASSLGPAGATYNSPLHF. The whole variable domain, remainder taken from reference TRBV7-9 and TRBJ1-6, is DTGVSQNPRHKITKRGQNVTFRCDPISEHNRLYWYRQTLGQGPEFLTYFQNEAQLEKSRLLSDRFSAERPKGSFSTLEIQRTEQGDSAMYLCASSLGPAGATYNSPLHFGNGTRLTVT.

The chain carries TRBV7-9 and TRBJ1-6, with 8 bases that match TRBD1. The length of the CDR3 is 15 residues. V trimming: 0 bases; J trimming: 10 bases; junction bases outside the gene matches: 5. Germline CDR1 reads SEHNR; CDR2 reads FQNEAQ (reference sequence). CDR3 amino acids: CASSLAGQGQSPLHF. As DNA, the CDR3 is TGTGCCAGCAGCTTAGCCGGACAGGGACAGTCACCCCTCCACTTT.

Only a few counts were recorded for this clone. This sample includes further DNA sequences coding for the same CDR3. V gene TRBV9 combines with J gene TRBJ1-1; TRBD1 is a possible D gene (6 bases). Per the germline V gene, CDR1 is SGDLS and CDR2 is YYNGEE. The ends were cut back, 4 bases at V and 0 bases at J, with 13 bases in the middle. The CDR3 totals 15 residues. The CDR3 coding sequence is TGTGCCAGCAGCCCCCAGACAGGAGTGAACACTGAAGCTTTCTTT. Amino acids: CASSPQTGVNTEAFF.

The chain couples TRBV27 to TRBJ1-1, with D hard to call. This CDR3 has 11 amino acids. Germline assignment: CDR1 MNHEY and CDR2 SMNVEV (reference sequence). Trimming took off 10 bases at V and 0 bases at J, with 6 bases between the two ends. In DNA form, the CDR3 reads TGTGCCATTCAGGTGAACACTGAAGCTTTCTTT. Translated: CAIQVNTEAFF.

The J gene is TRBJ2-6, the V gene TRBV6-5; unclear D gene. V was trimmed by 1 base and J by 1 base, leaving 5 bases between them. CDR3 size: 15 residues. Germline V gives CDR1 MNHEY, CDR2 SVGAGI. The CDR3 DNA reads TGTGCCAGCAGTTACTATCTATCTGGGGCCAACGTCCTGACTTTC. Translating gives CASSYYLSGANVLTF.

CDR3 residues: CASSLDSSYRTDTQYF. In nucleotides, the CDR3 is TGTGCCAGCAGCTTAGATTCATCCTATCGCACAGATACGCAGTATTTT. The chain has TRBV7-6 and TRBJ2-3; no clear D. Germline V gene sequence: CDR1 SGHVS, CDR2 FNYEAQ. Deletions cut 1 base from V and 1 base from J, with 12 bases between. This CDR3 has 16 residues.

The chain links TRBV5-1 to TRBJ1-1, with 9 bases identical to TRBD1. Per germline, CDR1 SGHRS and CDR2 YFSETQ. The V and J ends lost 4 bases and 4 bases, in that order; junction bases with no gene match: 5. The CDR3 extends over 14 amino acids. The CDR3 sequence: CASSDRDRVTEAFF. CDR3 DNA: TGCGCCAGCAGCGACCGGGACAGGGTCACTGAAGCTTTCTTT. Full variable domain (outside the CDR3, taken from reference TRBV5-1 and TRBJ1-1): KAGVTQTPRYLIKTRGQQVTLSCSPISGHRSVSWYQQTPGQGLQFLFEYFSETQRNKGNFPGRFSGRQFSNSRSEMNVSTLELGDSALYLCASSDRDRVTEAFFGQGTRLTVV.

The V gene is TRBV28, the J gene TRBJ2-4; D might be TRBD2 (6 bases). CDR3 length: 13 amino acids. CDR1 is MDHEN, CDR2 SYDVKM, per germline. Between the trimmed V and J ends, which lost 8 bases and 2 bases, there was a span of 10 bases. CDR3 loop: CASLGGTKNIQYF. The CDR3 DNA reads TGTGCCAGCCTGGGGGGAACCAAAAACATTCAGTACTTC.

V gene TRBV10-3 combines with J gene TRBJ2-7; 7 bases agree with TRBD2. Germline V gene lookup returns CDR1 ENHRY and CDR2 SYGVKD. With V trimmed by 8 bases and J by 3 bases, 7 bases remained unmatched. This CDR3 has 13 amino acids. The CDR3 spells CAIGGGSGYEQYF. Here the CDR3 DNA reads TGTGCCATCGGGGGGGGTAGCGGCTACGAGCAGTACTTC.

The CDR3 DNA reads as TGTGCCAGCAGCAAAACGACTAGCGGGGGCTACAATGAGCAGTTCTTC. Its protein is CASSKTTSGGYNEQFF. This chain connects TRBV5-4 to TRBJ2-1, with 12 bases matching TRBD2. This CDR3 comprises 16 residues. With 4 bases clipped from V and 3 bases from J, the junction kept 5 bases outside the gene matches. Germline CDR1 and CDR2: SGHNT and YYREEE (reference sequence).

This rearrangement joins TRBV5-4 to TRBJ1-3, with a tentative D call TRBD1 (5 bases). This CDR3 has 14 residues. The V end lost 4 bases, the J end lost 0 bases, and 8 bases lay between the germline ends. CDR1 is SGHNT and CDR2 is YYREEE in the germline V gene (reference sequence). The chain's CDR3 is CASSRQSSGNTIYF. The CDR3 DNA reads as TGTGCCAGCAGCCGACAGAGCTCTGGAAACACCATATATTTT.

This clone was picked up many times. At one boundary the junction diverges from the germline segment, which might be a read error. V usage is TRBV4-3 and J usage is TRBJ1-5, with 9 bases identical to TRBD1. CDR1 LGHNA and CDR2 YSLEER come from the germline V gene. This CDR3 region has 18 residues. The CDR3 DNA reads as TGCGCCAGCAGTCAAGACCCTCAGGGGACAGGGAGCAATCAGCCCCAGCATTTT. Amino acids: CASSQDPQGTGSNQPQHF.

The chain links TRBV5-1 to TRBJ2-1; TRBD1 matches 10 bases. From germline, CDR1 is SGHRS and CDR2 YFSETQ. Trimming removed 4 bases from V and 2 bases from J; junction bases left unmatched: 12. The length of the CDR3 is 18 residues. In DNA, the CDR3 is TGCGCCAGCAGCGATCGGTGGGGAGGACAGGGGGCCTACAATGAGCAGTTCTTC. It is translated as CASSDRWGGQGAYNEQFF.

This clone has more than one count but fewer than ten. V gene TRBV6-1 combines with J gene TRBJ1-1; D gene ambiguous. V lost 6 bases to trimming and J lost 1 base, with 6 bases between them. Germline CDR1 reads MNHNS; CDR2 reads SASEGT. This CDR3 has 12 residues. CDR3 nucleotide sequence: TGTGCCAGCAGCCTACCGAACACTGAAGCTTTCTTT. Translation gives CASSLPNTEAFF.

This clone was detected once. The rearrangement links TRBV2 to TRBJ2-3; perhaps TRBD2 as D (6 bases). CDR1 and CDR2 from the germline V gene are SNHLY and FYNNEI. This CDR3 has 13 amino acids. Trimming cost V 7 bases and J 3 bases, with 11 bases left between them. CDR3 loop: CASTGGSTDTQYF. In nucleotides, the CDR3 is TGTGCCAGCACCGGGGGTTCTACAGATACGCAGTATTTT.

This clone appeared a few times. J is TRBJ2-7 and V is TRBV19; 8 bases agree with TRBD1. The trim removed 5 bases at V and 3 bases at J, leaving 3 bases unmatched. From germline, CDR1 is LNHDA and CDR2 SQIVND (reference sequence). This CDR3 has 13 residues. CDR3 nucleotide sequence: TGTGCCAGTAGTTTTACAGGGGGCTACGAGCAGTACTTC. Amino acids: CASSFTGGYEQYF.

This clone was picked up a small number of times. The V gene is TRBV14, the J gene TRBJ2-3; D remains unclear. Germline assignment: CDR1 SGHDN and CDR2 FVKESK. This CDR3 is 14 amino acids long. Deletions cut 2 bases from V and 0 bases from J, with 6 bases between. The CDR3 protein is CASSQFVSTDTQYF. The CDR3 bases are TGTGCCAGCAGCCAATTCGTGAGCACAGATACGCAGTATTTT.

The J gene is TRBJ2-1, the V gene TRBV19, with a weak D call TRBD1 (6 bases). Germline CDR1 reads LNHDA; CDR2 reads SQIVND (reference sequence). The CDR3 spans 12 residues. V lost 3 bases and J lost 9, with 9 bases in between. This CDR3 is CASSMGAREQFF. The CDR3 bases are TGTGCCAGTAGTATGGGGGCTCGTGAGCAGTTCTTC.

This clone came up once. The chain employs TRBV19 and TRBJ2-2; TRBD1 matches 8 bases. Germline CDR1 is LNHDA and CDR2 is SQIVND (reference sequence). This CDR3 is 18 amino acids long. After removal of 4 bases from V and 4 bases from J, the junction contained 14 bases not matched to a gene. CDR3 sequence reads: CASSRGSIQGAFTGELFF. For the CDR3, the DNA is TGTGCCAGTAGTAGGGGTTCCATTCAGGGGGCGTTCACCGGGGAGCTGTTTTTT.

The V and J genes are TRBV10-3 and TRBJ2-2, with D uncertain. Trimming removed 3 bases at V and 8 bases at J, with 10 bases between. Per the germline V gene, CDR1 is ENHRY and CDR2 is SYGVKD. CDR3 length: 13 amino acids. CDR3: CAISDDNTGELFF. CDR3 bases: TGTGCCATCAGTGACGACAATACTGGGGAGCTGTTTTTT.

Here the CDR3 DNA reads TGTGCCAGCAGCTTAGGGCGAATGACAGGGTGGATACCAGATACGCAGTATTTT. It specifies CASSLGRMTGWIPDTQYF. The V and J genes are TRBV7-9 and TRBJ2-3, with 7 bases aligning to TRBD1. The J segment lost 4 bases and the V segment lost 1 base, leaving 14 bases of the junction unmatched. Germline-derived CDR1 and CDR2 are SEHNR and FQNEAQ (reference sequence). CDR3 length: 18 residues.